This TCR beta chain was obtained from a study of shared clonotypes between healthy human individuals. Study results and caveats: Compared with clonotypes that all four donors shared, non-shared clonotypes had lower generation probabilities.

Remarks on this clone: The antigen is unknown. Other DNA sequences of this sample code for an identical CDR3.

Trimming cost V 3 bases and J 3 bases, with 7 bases left between them. Germline V gene sequence: CDR1 SQVTM, CDR2 ANQGSEA. The CDR3 covers 12 residues. Deep-level settings were used for running the assay. TCRdb keeps only in-frame clones here, not all; method: immunoSEQ multiplex PCR. The sample has around 1,100,000 clones; 60% to 85% are singletons. The sequenced material came from memory CD4+ T cells from PBMCs. As for subset: CD45RA-negative fraction. The origin of this receptor is a man younger than 35 in good health. Some clones in this sample may be carry-over from other donors' samples. V and J are TRBV29-1 and TRBJ2-3; the D is unclear. The CDR3, as DNA: TGCAGCGTTGACGTAGGGACAGATACGCAGTATTTT. Translating it yields CSVDVGTDTQYF.